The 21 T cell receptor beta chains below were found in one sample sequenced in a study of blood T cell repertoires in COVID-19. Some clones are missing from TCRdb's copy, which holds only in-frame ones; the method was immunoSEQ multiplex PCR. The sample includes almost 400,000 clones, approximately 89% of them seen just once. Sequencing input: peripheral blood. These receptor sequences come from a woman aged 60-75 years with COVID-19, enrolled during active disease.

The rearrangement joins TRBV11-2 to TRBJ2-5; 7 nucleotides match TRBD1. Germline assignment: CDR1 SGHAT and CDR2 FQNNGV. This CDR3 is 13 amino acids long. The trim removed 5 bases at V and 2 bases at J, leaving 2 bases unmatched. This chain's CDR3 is CASSLGQQETQYF. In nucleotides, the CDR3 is TGTGCCAGCAGCCTGGGACAGCAAGAGACCCAGTACTTC.

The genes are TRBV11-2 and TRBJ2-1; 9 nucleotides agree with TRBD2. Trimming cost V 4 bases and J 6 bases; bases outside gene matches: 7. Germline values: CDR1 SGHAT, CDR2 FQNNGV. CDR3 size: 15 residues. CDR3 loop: CASSSRGGGVNEQFF. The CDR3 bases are TGTGCCAGCAGCTCCCGCGGGGGGGGAGTCAATGAGCAGTTCTTC.

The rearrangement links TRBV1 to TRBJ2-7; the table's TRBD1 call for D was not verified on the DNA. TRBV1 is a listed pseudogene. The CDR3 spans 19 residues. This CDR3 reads CTSSSPGGQVEDLSYEQYF. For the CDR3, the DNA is TGCACCAGCAGCTCCCCAGGGGGCCAGGTAGAGGATCTCTCCTACGAGCAGTACTTC.

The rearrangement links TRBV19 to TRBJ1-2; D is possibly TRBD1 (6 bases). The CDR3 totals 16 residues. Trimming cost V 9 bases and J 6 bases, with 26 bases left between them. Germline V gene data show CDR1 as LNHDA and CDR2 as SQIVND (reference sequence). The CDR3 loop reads CASLPSRRGGFHGYTF. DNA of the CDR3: TGTGCCAGCCTGCCCTCTCGAAGGGGGGGATTTCATGGCTACACCTTC.

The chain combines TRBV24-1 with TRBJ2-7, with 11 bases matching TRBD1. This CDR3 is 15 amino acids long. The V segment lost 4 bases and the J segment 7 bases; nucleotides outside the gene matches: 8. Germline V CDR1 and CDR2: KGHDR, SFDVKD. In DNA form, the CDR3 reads TGTGCCACCAGTGAGGGGACAGGGGGGACGCGGGAGCAGTACTTC. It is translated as CATSEGTGGTREQYF.

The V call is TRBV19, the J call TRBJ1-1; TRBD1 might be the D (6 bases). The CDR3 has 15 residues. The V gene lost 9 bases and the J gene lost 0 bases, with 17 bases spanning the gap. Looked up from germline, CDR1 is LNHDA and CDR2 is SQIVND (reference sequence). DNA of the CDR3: TGTGCCAGCTCGACAGGACAAATCATGAACACTGAAGCTTTCTTT. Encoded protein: CASSTGQIMNTEAFF.

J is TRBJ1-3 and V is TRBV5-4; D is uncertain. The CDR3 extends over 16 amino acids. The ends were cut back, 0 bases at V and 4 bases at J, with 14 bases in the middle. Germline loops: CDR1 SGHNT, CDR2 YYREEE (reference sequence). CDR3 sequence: CASSLASMTQGNTIYF. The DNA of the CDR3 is TGTGCCAGCAGCTTGGCCTCTATGACACAAGGAAACACCATATATTTT.

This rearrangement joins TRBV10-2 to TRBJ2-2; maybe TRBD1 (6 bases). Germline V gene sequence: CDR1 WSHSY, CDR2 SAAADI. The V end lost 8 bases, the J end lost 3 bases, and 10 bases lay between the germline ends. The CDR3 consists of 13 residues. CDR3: CASQDSHTGELFF. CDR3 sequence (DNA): TGCGCCAGCCAGGACAGCCACACCGGGGAGCTGTTTTTT.

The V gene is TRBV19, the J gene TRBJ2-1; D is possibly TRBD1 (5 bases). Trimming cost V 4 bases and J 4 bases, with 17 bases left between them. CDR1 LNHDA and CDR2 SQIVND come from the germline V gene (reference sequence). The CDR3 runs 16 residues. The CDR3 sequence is CASSNRRQHEYNEQFF. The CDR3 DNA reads TGTGCCAGTAGTAACCGGAGACAGCACGAATACAATGAGCAGTTCTTC.

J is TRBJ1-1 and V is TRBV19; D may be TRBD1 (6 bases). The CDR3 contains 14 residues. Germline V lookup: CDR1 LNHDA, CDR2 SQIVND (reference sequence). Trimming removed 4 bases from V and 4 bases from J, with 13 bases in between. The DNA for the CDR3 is TGTGCCAGTAGTACGGGACAACCAAGCACTGAAGCTTTCTTT. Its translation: CASSTGQPSTEAFF.

Here the CDR3 reads CASSFESSNQPQHF. The DNA of the CDR3 is TGTGCCAGCAGCTTTGAGTCTAGCAATCAGCCCCAGCATTTT. The chain is built from TRBV7-8 and TRBJ1-5; the D is unclear. CDR1 and CDR2 (germline): SGHVS, FQNEAQ. V shed 3 bases and J shed 0 bases, with 6 bases lying between them. The CDR3 is 14 amino acids.

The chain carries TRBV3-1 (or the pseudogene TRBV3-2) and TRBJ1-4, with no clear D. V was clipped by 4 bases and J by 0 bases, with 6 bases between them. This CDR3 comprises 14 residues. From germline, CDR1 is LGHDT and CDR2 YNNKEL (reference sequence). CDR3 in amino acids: CASSRVATNEKLFF. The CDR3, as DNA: TGTGCCAGCAGCCGAGTTGCAACTAATGAAAAACTGTTTTTT.

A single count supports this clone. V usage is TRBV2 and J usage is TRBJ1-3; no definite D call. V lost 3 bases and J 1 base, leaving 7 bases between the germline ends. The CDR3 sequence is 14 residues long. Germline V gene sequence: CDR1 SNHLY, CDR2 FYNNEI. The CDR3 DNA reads TGTGCCAGCAGTGAGAGAGTTTCTGGAAACACCATATATTTT. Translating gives CASSERVSGNTIYF.

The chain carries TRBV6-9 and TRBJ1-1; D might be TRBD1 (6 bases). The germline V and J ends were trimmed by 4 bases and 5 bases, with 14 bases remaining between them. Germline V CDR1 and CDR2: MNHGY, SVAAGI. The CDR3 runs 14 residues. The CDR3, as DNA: TGTGCCAGCAGTTGGGGGGGGCCGGAGACTGAAGCTTTCTTT. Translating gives CASSWGGPETEAFF.

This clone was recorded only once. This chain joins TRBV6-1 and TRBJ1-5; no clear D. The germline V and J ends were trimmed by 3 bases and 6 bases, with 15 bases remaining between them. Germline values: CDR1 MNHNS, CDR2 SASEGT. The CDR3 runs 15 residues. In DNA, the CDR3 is TGTGCCAGCAGTGATACCCGGGTTCGAGGTCAGCCCCAGCATTTT. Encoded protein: CASSDTRVRGQPQHF.

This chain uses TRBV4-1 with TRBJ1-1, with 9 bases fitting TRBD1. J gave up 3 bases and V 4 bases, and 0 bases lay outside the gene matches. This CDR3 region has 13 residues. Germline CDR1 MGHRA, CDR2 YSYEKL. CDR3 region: CASSRTGDTEAFF. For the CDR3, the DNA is TGCGCCAGCAGCCGGACAGGGGACACTGAAGCTTTCTTT.

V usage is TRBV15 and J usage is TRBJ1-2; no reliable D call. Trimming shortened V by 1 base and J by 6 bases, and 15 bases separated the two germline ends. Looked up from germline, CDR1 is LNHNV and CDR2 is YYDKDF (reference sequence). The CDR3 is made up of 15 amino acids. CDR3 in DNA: TGTGCCACCAGCAGAGTAGTCGACCCTCGGGATGGCTACACCTTC. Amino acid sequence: CATSRVVDPRDGYTF.

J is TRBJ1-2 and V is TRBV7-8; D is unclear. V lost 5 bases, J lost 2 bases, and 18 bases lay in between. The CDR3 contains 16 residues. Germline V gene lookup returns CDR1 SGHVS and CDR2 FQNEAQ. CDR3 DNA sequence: TGTGCCAGCAGCGACGGAGGGATCACGATGAACTATGGCTACACCTTC. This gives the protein CASSDGGITMNYGYTF.

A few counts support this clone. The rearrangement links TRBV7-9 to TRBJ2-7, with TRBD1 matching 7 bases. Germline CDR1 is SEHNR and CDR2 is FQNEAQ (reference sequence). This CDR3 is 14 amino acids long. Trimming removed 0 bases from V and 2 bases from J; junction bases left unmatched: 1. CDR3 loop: CASSLAGTAYEQYF. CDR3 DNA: TGTGCCAGCAGCTTAGCGGGGACAGCCTACGAGCAGTACTTC.

CDR3 nucleotides: TGTGCCAGCTCACCACGGGCATCAGCTCTTTCAACTAATGAAAAACTGTTTTTT. Its translation is CASSPRASALSTNEKLFF. This rearrangement joins TRBV18 to TRBJ1-4; unclear D gene. The CDR3 length is 18 residues. The V and J ends lost 1 base and 0 bases respectively, with 15 bases between them. Looked up from germline, CDR1 is KGHSH and CDR2 is LQKENI.

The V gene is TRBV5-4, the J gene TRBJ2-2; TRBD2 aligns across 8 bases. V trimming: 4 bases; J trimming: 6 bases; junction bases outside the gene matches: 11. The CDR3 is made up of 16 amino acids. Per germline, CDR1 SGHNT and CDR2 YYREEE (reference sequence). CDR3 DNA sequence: TGTGCCAGCAGCCTGCCGGGGACTAGGTTCGCCGGGGAGCTGTTTTTT. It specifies CASSLPGTRFAGELFF.